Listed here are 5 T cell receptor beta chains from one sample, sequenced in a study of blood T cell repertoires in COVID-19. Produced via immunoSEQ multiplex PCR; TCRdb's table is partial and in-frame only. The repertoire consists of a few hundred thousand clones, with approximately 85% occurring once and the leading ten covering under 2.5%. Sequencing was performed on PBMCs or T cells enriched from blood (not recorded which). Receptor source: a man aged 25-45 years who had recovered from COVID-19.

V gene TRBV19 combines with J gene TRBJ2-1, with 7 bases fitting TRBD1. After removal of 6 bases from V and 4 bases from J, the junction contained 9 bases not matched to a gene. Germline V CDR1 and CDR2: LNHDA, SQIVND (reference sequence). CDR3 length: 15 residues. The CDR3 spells CASSTTGTEYNEQFF. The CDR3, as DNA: TGTGCCAGTAGCACTACCGGGACAGAGTACAATGAGCAGTTCTTC.

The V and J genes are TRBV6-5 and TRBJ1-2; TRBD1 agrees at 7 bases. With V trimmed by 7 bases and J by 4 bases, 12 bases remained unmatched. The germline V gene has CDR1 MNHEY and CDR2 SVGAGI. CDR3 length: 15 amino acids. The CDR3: CASTNRQGSFYGYTF. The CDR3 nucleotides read TGTGCCAGCACCAATCGACAGGGATCTTTCTATGGCTACACCTTC.

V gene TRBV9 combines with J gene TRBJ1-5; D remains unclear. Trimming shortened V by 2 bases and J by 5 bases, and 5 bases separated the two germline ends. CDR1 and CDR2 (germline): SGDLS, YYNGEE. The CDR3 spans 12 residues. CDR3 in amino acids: CASSVADQPQHF. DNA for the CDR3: TGTGCCAGCAGCGTTGCGGATCAGCCCCAGCATTTT.

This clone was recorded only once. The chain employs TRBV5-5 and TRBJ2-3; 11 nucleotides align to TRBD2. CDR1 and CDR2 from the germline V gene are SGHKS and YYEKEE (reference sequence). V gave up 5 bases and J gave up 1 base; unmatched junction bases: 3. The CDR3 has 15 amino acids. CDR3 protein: CASRPTSGGTDTQYF. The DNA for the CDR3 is TGTGCCAGCAGACCGACTAGCGGGGGCACAGATACGCAGTATTTT.

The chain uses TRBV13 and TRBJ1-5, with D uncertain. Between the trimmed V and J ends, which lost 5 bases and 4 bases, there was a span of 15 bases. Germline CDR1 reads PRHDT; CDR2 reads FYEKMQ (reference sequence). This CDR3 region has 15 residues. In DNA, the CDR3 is TGTGCCAGCAGCGGGCAGAAAGACCTTAATCAGCCCCAGCATTTT. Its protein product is CASSGQKDLNQPQHF.